These T cell receptor beta chains were read from a single sample in a study of CD8+CD57+ T cells in acquired aplastic anemia. Using its own MiXCR run on the reads, TCRdb lists one record per CDR3 protein. The profile shows 150,000 or so distinct CDR3 sequences, around 48% of them singletons. Sequences were obtained from sorted CD4+, CD8+, or CD8+CD57+ T cells (not recorded which) from PBMCs. The source of these receptors is a human donor with aplastic anemia. Each CDR3 is given with its conserved first and last residue. D genes are given only for firm matches. The size entry is marked missing in some rows and otherwise reads once, few, many or a size class.

J gene	V gene	D gene	clone size	CDR3 DNA	CDR3 protein
TRBJ1-2	TRBV11-2	.	.	TGTGCCAGCAGCCCGCGGACTAGCGGGAGGGGTGGCTACACCTTC	CASSPRTSGRGGYTF
TRBJ2-7	TRBV4-1	TRBD2	few	TGCGCCAGCAGCCAAGTTTTAGCGGGAACCTACGAGCAGTACTTC	CASSQVLAGTYEQYF
TRBJ1-2	TRBV12-3/TRBV12-4	.	.	TGTGCCAGCAGTTTAGGCCACGGCTACACCTTC	CASSLGHGYTF
TRBJ1-2	TRBV29-1	.	.	TGCAGCGCTCCTCTTGGTAACTATGGCTACACCTTC	CSAPLGNYGYTF
TRBJ1-1	TRBV25-1	.	many	TGTGCCAGCAGTGAATATGGGGGGCCGGTGAAAGCTTTCTTT	CASSEYGGPVKAFF
TRBJ2-1	TRBV11-2	TRBD2	many	TGTGCCAGCAGACCCGCTCGAAGCGGGAGGCCCTACGAATACAATGAGCAGTTCTTC	CASRPARSGRPYEYNEQFF
TRBJ2-3	TRBV7-2	TRBD2	few	TGTGCCAGCAGCTTAGTGACTAGCGGGAGCACAGATACGCAGTATTTT	CASSLVTSGSTDTQYF
TRBJ1-2	TRBV5-6	TRBD1	.	TGTGCCAGCAGGGGACAGGGAAACTATGGCTACACCTTC	CASRGQGNYGYTF
TRBJ1-4	TRBV30	.	few	TGTGCCTGGAGTGTACTTTTTTCGCCGACAGCAAGGAATGAAAAACTGTTTTTT	CAWSVLFSPTARNEKLFF
TRBJ1-1	TRBV29-1	TRBD1	.	TGCAGCGTTACCCGGACAGGAGACACTGAAGCTTTCTTT	CSVTRTGDTEAFF
TRBJ1-1	TRBV6-6	TRBD1	few	TGTGCCAGCAGTTACGATGACAGGGGATACGCTGAAGCTTTCTTT	CASSYDDRGYAEAFF
TRBJ1-3	TRBV11-2	TRBD1	.	TGTGCCAGCAGCAGAGGACAGGTCTTCTCTGGAAACACCATATATTTT	CASSRGQVFSGNTIYF
TRBJ1-2	TRBV16	TRBD1	.	TGTGCCAGCAGCCAATCCAGAGGGCAGGGGGCTCAAACTAACTATGGCTACACCTTC	CASSQSRGQGAQTNYGYTF
TRBJ2-3	TRBV24-1	.	.	TGTGCCACCAGTGGTAATGGAGGGAGCACAGATACGCAGTATTTT	CATSGNGGSTDTQYF
TRBJ2-7	TRBV6-2/TRBV6-3	.	many	TGTGCCAGCAGTTTCACCTACGAGCAGTACTTC	CASSFTYEQYF
TRBJ2-2	TRBV19	.	.	TGTGCCAGCCTACCGGCCCCCCATTTTGGGGAGCTGTTTTTT	CASLPAPHFGELFF
TRBJ1-5	TRBV19	.	many	TGTGCCAGTAGTATTTACTATCGCGGGGGGCGCGGGTTGCGCAATCAGCCCCAGCATTTT	CASSIYYRGGRGLRNQPQHF
TRBJ1-6	TRBV20-1	.	many	TGCAGTGCTAGAGGAGGCTTATATAATTCACCCCTCCACTTT	CSARGGLYNSPLHF
TRBJ2-7	TRBV20-1	TRBD1	many	TGCAGTGCTAGGGGGGGGACAGGGGGCTACGAGCAGTACTTC	CSARGGTGGYEQYF
TRBJ2-7	TRBV7-2	.	many	TGTGCCAGCAGCTTATACGGGGCCCACGAGCAGTACTTC	CASSLYGAHEQYF
TRBJ2-2	TRBV2	.	.	TGTGCCAGCAGTGAAGTGGGGGGGCGCGGCACCGGGGAGCTGTTTTTT	CASSEVGGRGTGELFF
TRBJ2-7	TRBV9	TRBD1	once	TGTGCCAGCAGCGTAGGACAGGGGGGAACCTACGAGAGGTACTTC	CASSVGQGGTYERYF
TRBJ2-7	TRBV15	.	.	TGTGCCACCAGCAGAGAGAGGGCGGGGAAAATCTACGAGCAGTACTTC	CATSRERAGKIYEQYF
TRBJ1-6	TRBV11-1	.	.	TGTGCCAGCAGCTTAGCTTCCGGGGGTTGGTCACCCCTCCACTTT	CASSLASGGWSPLHF
TRBJ2-2	TRBV12-3/TRBV12-4	.	.	TGTGGTCCTCAGGGAGTGAACACCGGGGAGCTGTTTTTT	CGPQGVNTGELFF
TRBJ2-5	TRBV27	.	few	TGTGCCAGCAGTCGCCGGGACTCCAAAGAGACCCAGTACTTC	CASSRRDSKETQYF
TRBJ2-1	TRBV7-9	.	many	TGTGCCAGCAGCTTAGATCCCCCTTACAATGAGCAGTTCTTC	CASSLDPPYNEQFF
TRBJ2-7	TRBV29-1	.	few	TGCAGCGTTGAGGACAGCTGCGAGCAGTACTTC	CSVEDSCEQYF
TRBJ2-1	TRBV20-1	.	many	TGCAGTGCTAGAGGTCTGGGTCTCTCCTACAATGAGCAGTTCTTC	CSARGLGLSYNEQFF
TRBJ2-1	TRBV5-1	TRBD1	once	TGCGCCAGCAGGACTCCTTGGACAGGGGGGAATGAGCAGTTCTTC	CASRTPWTGGNEQFF